These T cell receptor beta chains were read from a single sample in a study of T cell responses to AZD1222 COVID-19 vaccine. Here immunoSEQ multiplex PCR was the method, and the copy in TCRdb shows in-frame clones only, minus some. The repertoire holds about 92,000 clones, with 70% to 90% as singletons. The source was peripheral blood, collected on day 0 of AZD1222 vaccination. The receptors were sampled from an adult in good health. Both conserved end residues are part of each CDR3. The D gene is left open where the match is weak. Clone size is shown for a subset of rows, as once, few, many or a class of expanded clone.

abundance	v_gene	j_gene	d_gene	CDR3nt	CDR3aa
NA	TRBV12-3/TRBV12-4	TRBJ2-1	NA	TGTGCCAGCAGACAGGACTACCTCAATGAGCAGTTCTTC	CASRQDYLNEQFF
once	TRBV4-2	TRBJ1-1	NA	TGTGCCAGCAGCCAATCGGACAGACTTATGAACACTGAAGCTTTCTTT	CASSQSDRLMNTEAFF
NA	TRBV5-1	TRBJ2-2	NA	TGCGCCAGCAGCTTGAGGGCAGGGGGGCCAACCGGGGAGCTGTTTTTT	CASSLRAGGPTGELFF
NA	TRBV19	TRBJ1-5	NA	TGTGCCAGTAGTATAGGGACGGATAGCAATCAGCCCCAGCATTTT	CASSIGTDSNQPQHF
NA	TRBV19	TRBJ2-7	NA	TGTGCCAGTAGTATGGAAGGAGCTTACGAGCAGTACTTC	CASSMEGAYEQYF
NA	TRBV9	TRBJ2-7	TRBD1	TGTGCCAGCAGCCTTAGCGGGACAGGGGCCTACGAGCAGTACTTC	CASSLSGTGAYEQYF
NA	TRBV7-2	TRBJ2-1	TRBD2	TGTGCCAGCAGCTTGGGGGGCGGGAGGGCCCTAGGGCAGTTCTTC	CASSLGGGRALGQFF
NA	TRBV3-1/TRBV3-2	TRBJ2-2	TRBD2	TGTGCCAGCAGCCGGACGACTAGCGGGAGTGGGGGCACCGGGGAGCTGTTTTTT	CASSRTTSGSGGTGELFF
NA	TRBV7-9	TRBJ1-1	NA	TGTGCCAGCAGCCTAGGGGTTGCCAGAAAGGATATGAACACTGAAGCTTTCTTT	CASSLGVARKDMNTEAFF
NA	TRBV7-9	TRBJ1-1	NA	TGTGCCAGCAGCCCTCTTATGAACACTGAAGCTTTCTTT	CASSPLMNTEAFF
NA	TRBV4-2	TRBJ1-1	NA	TGTGCCAGCAGCCAAGGGACGGTGAACACTGAAGCTTTCTTT	CASSQGTVNTEAFF
NA	TRBV5-1	TRBJ2-3	TRBD1	TGCGCCAGCGAGCTGGGACAGGGGGATTTGAATACGCAGTATTTT	CASELGQGDLNTQYF
NA	TRBV30	TRBJ2-2	NA	TGTGCCTGGAGTGTACAAAAGGGAAACATTAACACCGGGGAGCTGTTTTTT	CAWSVQKGNINTGELFF
NA	TRBV6-5	TRBJ1-4	NA	TGTGCCAGCAGCCACGACAGGAGGAATGAAAAACTGTTTTTT	CASSHDRRNEKLFF
once	TRBV9	TRBJ1-5	NA	TGTGCCAGCAGCGTAGGAGCAGGAATGTATAGCAATCAGCCCCAGCATTTT	CASSVGAGMYSNQPQHF
NA	TRBV11-1	TRBJ2-1	TRBD1	TGTGCCAGCAATCGGGACAGGGGGAAAAATGAGCAGTTCTTC	CASNRDRGKNEQFF
NA	TRBV14	TRBJ1-4	NA	TGTGCCAGCAGCCGCCACACTAATGAAAAACTGTTTTTT	CASSRHTNEKLFF
NA	TRBV6-6	TRBJ2-3	NA	TGTGCCAGCAGCCCTCAGGTCGATACGCAGTATTTT	CASSPQVDTQYF
NA	TRBV10-1	TRBJ2-1	TRBD2	TGCGCCAGCAGTGAAGCTAGCGGGCTCTACAATGAGCAGTTCTTC	CASSEASGLYNEQFF
NA	TRBV3-1/TRBV3-2	TRBJ1-4	TRBD1	TGTGCCAGCAGCCGAGGACAGGGGTTGAATGAAAAACTGTTTTTT	CASSRGQGLNEKLFF
NA	TRBV19	TRBJ1-1	NA	TGTGCCAGTAGGGACAGCATACTAATGAACACTGAAGCTTTCTTT	CASRDSILMNTEAFF
NA	TRBV19	TRBJ2-5	NA	TGTGCCAGTAGTACAGGGGTTGGGGGGACCCAGTACTTC	CASSTGVGGTQYF
NA	TRBV30	TRBJ1-1	TRBD1	TGTGCCTGGAGTACCCTAGGACAGGGGAAAACGAACACTGAAGCTTTCTTT	CAWSTLGQGKTNTEAFF
many	TRBV7-2	TRBJ1-1	TRBD1	TGTGCCAGCAGCTTAGCCGGGACAGGGAGGACTGAAGCTTTCTTT	CASSLAGTGRTEAFF
NA	TRBV9	TRBJ2-1	TRBD2	TGTGCCAGCAGCGTCGGACTAGCGGGGCTCAATGAGCAGTTCTTC	CASSVGLAGLNEQFF
NA	TRBV13	TRBJ1-4	TRBD1	TGTGCCAGCAGCCGTCGACAGGGTAGGGGCACAACTAATGAAAAACTGTTTTTT	CASSRRQGRGTTNEKLFF
NA	TRBV10-3	TRBJ1-5	NA	TGTGCCATCAGTGACGGTCATTATAGCAATCAGCCCCAGCATTTT	CAISDGHYSNQPQHF
NA	TRBV7-9	TRBJ1-3	NA	TGTGCCAGCAGCTTAGAAGGGACCGGAAACACCATATATTTT	CASSLEGTGNTIYF